These 14 T cell receptor beta chains were sequenced from one sample in a study of blood T cells in healthy people across ages. Sample-barcoded 5' priming and a J-beta primer mix drove a second PCR of roughly 6 to 12 cycles. TCRdb re-analysed the 5' RACE reads in MiXCR, keeping a single row per CDR3 protein. Of roughly 1.5 million distinct CDR3 sequences listed, approximately 43% are singletons. The specimen was blood. The source is a woman aged 18-35 years in good health.

This rearrangement joins TRBV15 to TRBJ1-4, with D possibly being TRBD1 (6 bases). CDR3 length: 16 residues. CDR1 is LNHNV, CDR2 YYDKDF, per germline (reference sequence). V gave up 0 bases and J gave up 4 bases, with 12 bases separating them. This CDR3 reads CATSRDLAGVNEKLFF. CDR3 nucleotide sequence: TGTGCCACCAGCAGAGATCTGGCAGGGGTTAATGAAAAACTGTTTTTT.

A single count supports this clonotype. This sequence joins TRBV10-3 and TRBJ2-1; D is possibly TRBD1 or TRBD2 (6 bases each). The CDR3 sequence is 15 residues long. CDR1 is ENHRY and CDR2 is SYGVKD in the germline V gene. The germline V and J ends were trimmed by 4 bases and 8 bases, with 18 bases remaining between them. The CDR3 protein is CAISVSQGGTDEQFF. The CDR3 DNA reads as TGTGCCATCAGTGTGTCACAGGGAGGTACGGATGAGCAGTTCTTC.

This clonotype was seen more than once but under ten times. The CDR3 coding sequence is TGCAGCGTTGAAGATAACCAGGGGGCAGGTGAAGCTTTCTTT. This codes for CSVEDNQGAGEAFF. J is TRBJ1-1 and V is TRBV29-1; 8 nucleotides agree with TRBD1. The germline gives CDR1 SQVTM, CDR2 ANQGSEA. This CDR3 has 14 amino acids. Trimming took 0 bases from V and 7 from J; bases not matched to a gene: 7.

On this clonotype itself: The junction departs from the called germline gene at one end, perhaps through a read error. The gene calls are TRBV7-6 and TRBJ2-3; D is perhaps TRBD1 or TRBD2 (6 bases each). The CDR3 covers 17 residues. CDR1 and CDR2 (germline): SGHVS, FNYEAQ. This CDR3 is CASSFRHRDTSKDTQYF. In nucleotides, the CDR3 is TGTGCCAGCAGCTTCCGTCACCGGGACACTAGCAAAGATACGCAGTATTTT.

The chain couples TRBV2 to TRBJ1-1; no firm D call. The CDR3 consists of 15 residues. The V end was cut by 3 bases, the J end by 1 base, with 12 bases between. The germline gives CDR1 SNHLY, CDR2 FYNNEI. The CDR3 loop is CASSDIVSANTEAFF. CDR3 in DNA: TGTGCCAGCAGTGACATTGTGTCAGCGAACACTGAAGCTTTCTTT.

This clonotype was detected only a few times. The chain combines TRBV28 with TRBJ2-1, with 9 bases that match TRBD1. The V segment lost 3 bases and the J segment 0 bases; nucleotides outside the gene matches: 15. Germline V lookup: CDR1 MDHEN, CDR2 SYDVKM. The CDR3 runs to 20 residues. The CDR3 DNA is TGTGCCAGCAGTTTCCCAAGGGACAGGGTCGGGTCCAGCTCCTACAATGAGCAGTTCTTC. It encodes CASSFPRDRVGSSSYNEQFF.

This clonotype was counted between two and nine times. The chain carries TRBV6-9 and TRBJ2-3; 9 bases map to TRBD2. The V and J ends lost 7 bases and 6 bases, in that order; junction bases with no gene match: 23. CDR3 size: 19 residues. CDR1 is MNHGY and CDR2 is SVAAGI in the germline V gene. In DNA form, the CDR3 reads TGTGCCAGCATCTCCAACAGCGAGACTAGCGGCCTTTGGGTGGATACGCAGTATTTT. This gives the protein CASISNSETSGLWVDTQYF.

The chain couples TRBV6-5 to TRBJ2-1; TRBD2 matches 12 bases. CDR3 length: 14 amino acids. Trimming at V came to 2 bases and at J to 10 bases, leaving 3 bases not matched to a gene. Germline CDR1 and CDR2: MNHEY and SVGAGI. The DNA of the CDR3 is TGTGCCAGCAGTTACCTAGCGGGGGGGCGAGAGCAGTTCTTC. Translation: CASSYLAGGREQFF.

This clonotype appeared a single time. A read error may produce the germline difference seen at one junction end. V usage is TRBV7-2 and J usage is TRBJ2-5, with TRBD2 identical over 11 bases. CDR1 is SGHTA, CDR2 FQGNSA, per germline. The CDR3 is 18 amino acids. The DNA for the CDR3 is TGTGCCAGCAGCTCCCGGCGGCTAGGACTAGCGGGCCAAGCGACCCAGTACTTC. It yields the protein CASSSRRLGLAGQATQYF.

This clonotype was seen more than once but under ten times. The chain joins TRBV4-3 to TRBJ2-3; 7 nucleotides align to TRBD2. V lost 4 bases to trimming and J lost 3 bases; unmatched junction nucleotides: 10. The CDR3 loop spans 16 amino acids. Germline loops: CDR1 LGHNA, CDR2 YSLEER. The CDR3 is CASSPEIGLVTDTQYF. The CDR3 DNA is TGCGCCAGCAGCCCAGAAATCGGACTAGTGACAGATACGCAGTATTTT.

This clonotype was seen a few times. The chain combines TRBV28 with TRBJ2-1; D not certain. V dropped 3 bases and J dropped 10 bases, with 16 bases sitting between them. CDR1 and CDR2 from the germline V gene are MDHEN and SYDVKM. The CDR3 consists of 14 residues. As DNA, the CDR3 is TGTGCCAGCAGTTTTCATAGTTCAGTAAAGGAGCAGTTCTTC. Translation gives CASSFHSSVKEQFF.

This clonotype came up a few times. The chain has TRBV7-2 and TRBJ2-7; D ambiguous. Looked up from germline, CDR1 is SGHTA and CDR2 is FQGNSA. Trimming took 7 bases from V and 0 from J, leaving 16 bases between them. The CDR3 is 15 residues long. The CDR3 nucleotides read TGTGCCAGCACCGCTAAGGAAATAAGCTCCTACGAGCAGTACTTC. It codes for CASTAKEISSYEQYF.

This chain joins TRBV3-1 and TRBJ1-1; D not resolved. The CDR3 is 14 amino acids. Germline lookup yields CDR1 LGHDT and CDR2 YNNKEL (reference sequence). With 4 bases removed from V and 4 bases from J, the gap between germline ends came to 13 bases. CDR3 loop: CASSPLGTVTEAFF. In DNA, the CDR3 is TGTGCCAGCAGCCCCCTCGGAACAGTCACTGAAGCTTTCTTT.

This rearrangement joins TRBV7-9 to TRBJ1-4; a possible D gene is TRBD1 (5 bases). Trimming left V 3 bases short and J 5 bases short, with 16 bases between. This CDR3 comprises 16 residues. The germline gives CDR1 SEHNR, CDR2 FQNEAQ (reference sequence). CDR3 nucleotides: TGTGCCAGCAGCTTGTCGAGAGGGGCCGCAAATGAAAAACTGTTTTTT. Translating gives CASSLSRGAANEKLFF.